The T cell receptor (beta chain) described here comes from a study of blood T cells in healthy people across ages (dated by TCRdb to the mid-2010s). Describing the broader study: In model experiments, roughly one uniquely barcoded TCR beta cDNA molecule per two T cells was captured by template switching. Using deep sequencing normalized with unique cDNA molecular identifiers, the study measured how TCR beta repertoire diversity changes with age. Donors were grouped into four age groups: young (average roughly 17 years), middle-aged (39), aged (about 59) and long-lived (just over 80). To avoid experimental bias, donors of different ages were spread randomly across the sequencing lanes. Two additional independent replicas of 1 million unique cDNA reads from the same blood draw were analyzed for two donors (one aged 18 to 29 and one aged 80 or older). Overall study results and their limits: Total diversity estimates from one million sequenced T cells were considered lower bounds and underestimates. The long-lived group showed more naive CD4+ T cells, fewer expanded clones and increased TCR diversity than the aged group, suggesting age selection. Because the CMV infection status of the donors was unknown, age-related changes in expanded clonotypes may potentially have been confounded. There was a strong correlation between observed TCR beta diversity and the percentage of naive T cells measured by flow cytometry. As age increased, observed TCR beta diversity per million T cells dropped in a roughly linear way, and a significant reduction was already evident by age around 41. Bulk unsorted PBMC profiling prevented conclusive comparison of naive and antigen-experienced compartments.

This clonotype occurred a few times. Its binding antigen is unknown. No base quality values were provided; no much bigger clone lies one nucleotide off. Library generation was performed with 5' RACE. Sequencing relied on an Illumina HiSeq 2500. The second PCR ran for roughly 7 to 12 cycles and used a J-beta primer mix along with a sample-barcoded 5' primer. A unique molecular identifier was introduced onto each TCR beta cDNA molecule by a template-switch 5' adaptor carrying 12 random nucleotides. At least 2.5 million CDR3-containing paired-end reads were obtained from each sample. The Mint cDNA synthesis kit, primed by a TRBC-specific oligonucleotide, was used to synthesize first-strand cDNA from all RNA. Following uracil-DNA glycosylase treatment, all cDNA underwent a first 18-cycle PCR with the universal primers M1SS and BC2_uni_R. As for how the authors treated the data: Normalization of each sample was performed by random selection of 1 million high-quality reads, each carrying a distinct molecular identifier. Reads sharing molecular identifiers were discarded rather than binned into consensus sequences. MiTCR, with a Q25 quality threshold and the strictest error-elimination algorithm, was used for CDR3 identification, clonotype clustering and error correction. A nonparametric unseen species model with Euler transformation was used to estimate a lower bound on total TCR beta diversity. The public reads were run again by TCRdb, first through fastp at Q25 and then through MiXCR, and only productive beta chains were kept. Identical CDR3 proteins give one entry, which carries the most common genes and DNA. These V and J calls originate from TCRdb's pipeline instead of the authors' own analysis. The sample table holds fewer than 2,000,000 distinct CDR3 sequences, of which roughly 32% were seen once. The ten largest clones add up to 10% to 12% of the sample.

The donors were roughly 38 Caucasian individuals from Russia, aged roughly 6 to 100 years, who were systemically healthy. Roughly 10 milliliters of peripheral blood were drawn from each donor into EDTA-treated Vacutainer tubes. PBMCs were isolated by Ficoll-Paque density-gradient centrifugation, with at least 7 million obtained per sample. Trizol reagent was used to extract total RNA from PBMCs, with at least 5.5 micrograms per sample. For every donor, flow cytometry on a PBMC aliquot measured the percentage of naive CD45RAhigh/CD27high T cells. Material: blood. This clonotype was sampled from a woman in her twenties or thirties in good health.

The DNA sequence is TGTGCCAGCAGCAGAGGGGGGTCAGCTAACAATGAGCAGTTCTTC. The translation is CASSRGGSANNEQFF. The V and J segments used are TRBV9 and TRBJ2-1; the D gene is possibly TRBD1 or TRBD2, with 6 bases matching each. CDR1 and CDR2, looked up from the germline V gene, are SGDLS and YYNGEE. Measured from the cysteine to the phenylalanine, the CDR3 is 15 residues long. The DNA shown is the 45-base CDR3, in frame from base 1. A distance of 16 bases separates the germline ends of V and J, which lose 4 bases and 5 bases respectively.